Listed here are 21 T cell receptor beta chains from one sample, sequenced in a study of identical twins. TCRdb re-called the 5' RACE reads with MiXCR, one entry per CDR3 protein. The sample contains hundreds of thousands of distinct CDR3 sequences, 21% of which appear only once. These sequences were also reported in another study, on T cells expressing NK-cell markers.

Sequencing was done on a sample of PBMCs. These receptors all come from a woman aged 18 to 35 in good health.

This clonotype was counted many times. The chain links TRBV29-1 to TRBJ1-2; 8 bases line up with TRBD1. The CDR3 runs to 13 residues. V gave up 3 bases and J gave up 8 bases; unmatched junction bases: 8. The germline V gene encodes CDR1 SQVTM and CDR2 ANQGSEA. The CDR3 nucleotides are TGCAGCGTTGATCTCAGGGGGCTAAAGGGCTACACCTTC. It translates to CSVDLRGLKGYTF.

This rearrangement joins TRBV5-6 to TRBJ2-7, with unresolved D. The CDR3 consists of 13 residues. The germline V and J ends were trimmed by 3 bases and 3 bases, with 10 bases remaining between them. CDR1 and CDR2 (germline): SGHDT, YYEEEE. CDR3 loop: CASSSTDLYEQYF. As DNA, the CDR3 is TGTGCCAGCAGCTCCACAGACCTCTACGAGCAGTACTTC.

The V call is TRBV20-1, the J call TRBJ1-2; maybe TRBD1 (6 bases). The CDR3 is 12 residues long. Germline V gene data show CDR1 as DFQATT and CDR2 as SNEGSKA (reference sequence). Trimming stripped 5 bases from V and 4 bases from J, with 11 bases between. The CDR3 region is CSAPTGRYGYTF. CDR3 sequence (DNA): TGCAGTGCTCCAACAGGGCGCTATGGCTACACCTTC.

The CDR3 is CASSTDGNGYGYTF. DNA for the CDR3: TGCGCCAGCAGCACTGACGGGAATGGGTATGGCTACACCTTC. V gene TRBV5-1 combines with J gene TRBJ1-2; D not certain. Germline assignment: CDR1 SGHRS and CDR2 YFSETQ. The germline V and J ends were trimmed by 4 bases and 5 bases, with 15 bases remaining between them. CDR3 length: 14 residues.

V is TRBV5-1 and J is TRBJ2-1; possibly TRBD1 or TRBD2 for D (7 bases each). This CDR3 comprises 15 residues. The ends were cut back, 7 bases at V and 1 base at J, with 15 bases in the middle. The germline CDR1 and CDR2 sequences are SGHRS and YFSETQ. The DNA for the CDR3 is TGCGCCAGCGGGGGGGACAGCCTATCCTACAATGAGCAGTTCTTC. It encodes CASGGDSLSYNEQFF.

This clonotype came up many times. This chain joins TRBV7-2 and TRBJ1-5, with D unclear. V lost 1 base to trimming and J lost 2 bases, with 9 bases between them. Per germline, CDR1 SGHTA and CDR2 FQGNSA. This CDR3 is built from 15 residues. CDR3 bases: TGTGCCAGCAGCTTAGTCGGTAGGGGCAATCAGCCCCAGCATTTT. It translates to CASSLVGRGNQPQHF.

The genes are TRBV9 and TRBJ2-3; D not resolved. Germline-derived CDR1 and CDR2 are SGDLS and YYNGEE. This CDR3 contains 14 residues. The ends were cut back, 0 bases at V and 2 bases at J, with 7 bases in the middle. The CDR3 DNA sequence: TGTGCCAGCAGCGTAGAAGACTTCACAGATACGCAGTATTTT. It codes for CASSVEDFTDTQYF.

The table lists this clonotype with many counts. The genes are TRBV29-1 and TRBJ1-1, with unresolved D. Trimming pared 4 bases from V and 7 bases from J, leaving 10 bases between. The CDR3 is 11 residues long. Germline loops: CDR1 SQVTM, CDR2 ANQGSEA. CDR3 nucleotide sequence: TGCAGCGTTGCCAATTGGGGTGAAGCTTTCTTT. This encodes CSVANWGEAFF.

This clonotype has just a few counts. This CDR3 reads CASSPDRASTNEQFF. The CDR3 DNA reads as TGTGCCAGCAGTCCGGACAGGGCATCGACCAATGAGCAGTTCTTC. The chain combines TRBV27 with TRBJ2-1, with 8 bases fitting TRBD1. V dropped 5 bases and J dropped 6; count of bases not matched to a gene: 9. This CDR3 comprises 15 residues. Looked up from germline, CDR1 is MNHEY and CDR2 is SMNVEV (reference sequence).

In its sample, this clonotype was seen a few times. The gene calls are TRBV15 and TRBJ2-1; 11 positions match TRBD2. The CDR3 totals 15 residues. The V segment lost 6 bases and the J segment 4 bases; nucleotides outside the gene matches: 5. Germline V gene lookup returns CDR1 LNHNV and CDR2 YYDKDF (reference sequence). The CDR3 DNA reads TGTGCCACCAGGTTCGGGACTAGCGGATACAATGAGCAGTTCTTC. This sequence encodes CATRFGTSGYNEQFF.

Comments on this clonotype: A single base separates this from a much larger clone, so it may be a read error. This chain uses TRBV20-1 with TRBJ2-7; TRBD1 matches 11 bases. V dropped 5 bases and J dropped 5; count of bases not matched to a gene: 2. The CDR3 length is 12 residues. Germline lookup yields CDR1 DFQATT and CDR2 SNEGSKA (reference sequence). The CDR3 bases are TGCAGTGCTTGGGACAGGGGGAACGAGCAGTACTTC. Amino acid sequence: CSAWDRGNEQYF.

This clonotype came up a few times. V gene TRBV7-9 combines with J gene TRBJ2-3, with a tentative D call TRBD2 (5 bases). Trimming removed 1 base at V and 7 bases at J, with 15 bases between. This CDR3 contains 15 residues. Germline V gene data show CDR1 as SEHNR and CDR2 as FQNEAQ (reference sequence). The CDR3 DNA reads as TGTGCCAGCAGCTTAGGTGGCCGGCGGGTTCATACGCAGTATTTT. This encodes CASSLGGRRVHTQYF.

This clonotype came up many times. The chain uses TRBV12-3 or TRBV12-4 and TRBJ2-3; D is perhaps TRBD1 or TRBD2 (6 bases each). The CDR3 is made up of 14 amino acids. Trimming left V 6 bases short and J 1 base short, with 11 bases between. CDR3 DNA: TGTGCCAGCAGCCCGGGGGCCGGCACAGATACGCAGTATTTT. Protein: CASSPGAGTDTQYF.

This chain connects TRBV29-1 to TRBJ2-7, with 7 bases aligning to TRBD1. Germline-derived CDR1 and CDR2 are SQVTM and ANQGSEA. The J segment lost 1 base and the V segment lost 1 base, leaving 4 bases of the junction unmatched. The CDR3 covers 14 residues. Written as DNA, the CDR3 is TGCAGCGTTGAAGGGGACAGAGAGTCCTACGAGCAGTACTTC. The encoded protein is CSVEGDRESYEQYF.

The chain is built from TRBV6-1 and TRBJ2-7, with 9 positions matching TRBD1. Germline V gene lookup returns CDR1 MNHNS and CDR2 SASEGT. This CDR3 is built from 14 residues. J was trimmed by 2 bases and V by 4 bases; bases with no gene match: 3. The CDR3 DNA sequence: TGTGCCAGCAGTGGCCGGGACAGGGCCTACGAGCAGTACTTC. Amino acid sequence: CASSGRDRAYEQYF.

This chain links TRBV12-3 or TRBV12-4 with TRBJ2-7; weak D call: TRBD1 (5 bases). The CDR3 length is 17 residues. The germline V and J ends were trimmed by 7 bases and 0 bases, with 22 bases remaining between them. The CDR3 is CASTPRNDRENSYEQYF. CDR3 nucleotides: TGTGCCAGCACCCCGAGAAATGACAGAGAGAACTCCTACGAGCAGTACTTC.

The chain couples TRBV7-8 to TRBJ2-1; maybe TRBD2 (7 bases). This CDR3 contains 16 residues. Deletions cut 4 bases from V and 2 bases from J, with 15 bases between. CDR1 SGHVS and CDR2 FQNEAQ come from the germline V gene. DNA of the CDR3: TGTGCCAGCAGCTCCCCGGGGAGGGGGACCTACAATGAGCAGTTCTTC. Protein: CASSSPGRGTYNEQFF.

Only a few counts were recorded for this clonotype. The CDR3 here is CASSVTRLAEAFF. The CDR3, as DNA: TGTGCCAGCAGCGTGACACGTTTGGCTGAAGCTTTCTTT. This sequence joins TRBV7-2 and TRBJ1-1; D unresolved. The V end lost 5 bases, the J end lost 6 bases, and 13 bases lay between the germline ends. The CDR3 spans 13 residues. The V gene's germline CDR1 is SGHTA and CDR2 FQGNSA.

This clonotype was seen ten or more times. Here the CDR3 reads CSANPLLGQYF. CDR3 nucleotides: TGCAGTGCTAATCCCCTGTTGGGGCAGTATTTT. The chain links TRBV20-1 to TRBJ2-3; unclear D gene. The germline V and J ends were trimmed by 4 bases and 11 bases, with 13 bases remaining between them. This CDR3 has 11 residues. Germline values: CDR1 DFQATT, CDR2 SNEGSKA (reference sequence).

This clonotype was picked up a small number of times. The CDR3 nucleotides read TGTGCCAGCAGTTTTCAGAAGGGCTATGGCTACACCTTC. This translates into CASSFQKGYGYTF. The rearrangement uses TRBV12-3 or TRBV12-4 and TRBJ1-2; D not certain. The length of the CDR3 is 13 residues. V lost 3 bases and J 4 bases, leaving 9 bases between the germline ends.

This clonotype was found a few times. This chain uses TRBV20-1 with TRBJ1-6; TRBD1 agrees at 7 bases. The CDR3 is 14 residues long. V lost 5 bases and J lost 7; bases outside the gene matches: 8. Germline V gene sequence: CDR1 DFQATT, CDR2 SNEGSKA (reference sequence). CDR3 sequence (DNA): TGCAGTGCTGGCGAGGGGGCGGACAATTCACCCCTCCACTTT. Amino acids: CSAGEGADNSPLHF.